This TCR beta chain was recovered during a study of T cells in tumors after PD-1 blockade. At the level of the study: Each patient got pembrolizumab 200 mg every 3 weeks or cemiplimab 350 mg every 2 weeks. Tumor samples yielded about 20-fold more depth than single-cell TCR sequencing. General study points: Blood contained 35% to 50% of the tumor's TCR clonotypes.

On this clone: Its target is unknown.

This CDR3 spans 15 amino acids. The V end was cut by 6 bases, the J end by 1 base, with 15 bases between. Germline loops: CDR1 SGHDN, CDR2 FVKESK. Method: immunoSEQ multiplex PCR; TCRdb's copy keeps in-frame clones and lacks some. Of approximately 1,500 clones in the sample, roughly 65% were seen once. The TCR was taken from a human donor with basal cell carcinoma. The genes are TRBV14 and TRBJ1-1; weak D call: TRBD1 (6 bases). The input for sequencing was tumor tissue, taken before anti-PD-1 treatment. DNA of the CDR3: TGTGCCAGCAGAACAGGGTTAGAAGGGAACACTGAAGCTTTCTTT. As protein: CASRTGLEGNTEAFF.